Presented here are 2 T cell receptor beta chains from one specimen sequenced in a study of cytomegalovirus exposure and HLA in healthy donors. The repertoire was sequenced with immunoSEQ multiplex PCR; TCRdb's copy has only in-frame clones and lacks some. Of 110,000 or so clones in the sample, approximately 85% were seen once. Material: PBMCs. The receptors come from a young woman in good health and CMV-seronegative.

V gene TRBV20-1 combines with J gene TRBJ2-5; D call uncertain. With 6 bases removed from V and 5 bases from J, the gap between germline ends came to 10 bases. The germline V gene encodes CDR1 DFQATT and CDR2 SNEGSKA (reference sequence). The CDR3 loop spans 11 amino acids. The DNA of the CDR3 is TGCAGTGCCACAGTTGTTGAGACCCAGTACTTC. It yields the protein CSATVVETQYF.

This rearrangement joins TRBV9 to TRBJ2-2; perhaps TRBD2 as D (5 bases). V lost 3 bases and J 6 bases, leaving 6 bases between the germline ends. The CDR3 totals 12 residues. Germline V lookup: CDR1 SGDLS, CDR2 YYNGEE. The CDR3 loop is CASSAGAGELFF. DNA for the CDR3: TGTGCCAGCAGCGCCGGGGCCGGGGAGCTGTTTTTT.